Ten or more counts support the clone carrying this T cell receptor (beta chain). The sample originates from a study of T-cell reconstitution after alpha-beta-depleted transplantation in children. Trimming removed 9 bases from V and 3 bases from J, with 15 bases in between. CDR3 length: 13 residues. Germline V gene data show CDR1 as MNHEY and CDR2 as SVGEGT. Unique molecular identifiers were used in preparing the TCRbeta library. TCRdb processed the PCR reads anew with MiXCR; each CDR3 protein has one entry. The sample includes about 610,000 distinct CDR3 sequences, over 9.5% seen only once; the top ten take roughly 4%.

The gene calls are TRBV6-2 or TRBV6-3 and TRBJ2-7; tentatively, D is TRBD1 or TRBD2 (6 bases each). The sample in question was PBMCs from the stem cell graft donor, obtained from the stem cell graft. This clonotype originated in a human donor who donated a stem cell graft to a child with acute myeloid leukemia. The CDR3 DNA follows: TGTGCCAGTTCAAAAGGGGGGATCTACGAGCAGTACTTC. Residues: CASSKGGIYEQYF.